These T cell receptor beta chains were read from a single sample in a study of graft-versus-host responses after intestinal transplantation. Produced via immunoSEQ multiplex PCR; TCRdb's table is partial and in-frame only. Among 90,000 to 100,000 clones listed, more than 70% were seen once. Here the sequenced sample was PBMCs, taken 255 days after intestinal transplant. The receptors were gathered from a human patient who received an intestinal transplant, so some T cells may come from the graft donor. The CDR3 runs from the conserved cysteine through the conserved F or W. A D gene is named only where the DNA matches it firmly. Not every row has a clone size; where given, it reads once, few, many or a size class.

size,D,J,V,DNA,CDR3
-,-,TRBJ1-5,TRBV7-9,TGTGCCAGCAGCTTAGACAATCAGCCCCAGCATTTT,CASSLDNQPQHF
-,-,TRBJ2-7,TRBV4-1,TGCGCCAGCAGCCAAGAGTCTGGGGGCTACGAGCAGTACTTC,CASSQESGGYEQYF
-,TRBD2,TRBJ2-3,TRBV5-8,TGTGCCAGCAGCTTCGGGACTAGGACCACAGATACGCAGTATTTT,CASSFGTRTTDTQYF
-,-,TRBJ2-3,TRBV5-1,TGCGCCAGCAGCTTAGTTCAGGAGGGCCCAGATACGCAGTATTTT,CASSLVQEGPDTQYF
-,TRBD1,TRBJ1-6,TRBV28,TGTGCCAGCAGTCCCGGGGACAGGGGCAATTCACCCCTCCACTTT,CASSPGDRGNSPLHF
-,-,TRBJ2-2,TRBV6-5,TGTGCCAGCAGTTTTCGGCAGTTCGGCACCGGGGAGCTGTTTTTT,CASSFRQFGTGELFF
-,-,TRBJ2-1,TRBV10-3,TGTGCCATCAGTGATCGGGGCAGCACCTACAATGAGCAGTTCTTC,CAISDRGSTYNEQFF
-,-,TRBJ2-1,TRBV5-4,TGTGCCAGCAGCTCCCTATTAGGGACTGGCTCCTCCTACAATGAGCAGTTCTTC,CASSSLLGTGSSYNEQFF
-,-,TRBJ2-6,TRBV6-5,TGTGCCAGCAAACAGAGCTCTGGGGCCAACGTCCTGACTTTC,CASKQSSGANVLTF
-,-,TRBJ2-1,TRBV6-6,TGTGCCAGCACGTACGGGGGGCCCCACAATGAGCAGTTCTTC,CASTYGGPHNEQFF
-,-,TRBJ1-2,TRBV12-5,TGTGCTAGTGGTTTGGACAAGGGACACTATGGCTACACCTTC,CASGLDKGHYGYTF
once,-,TRBJ1-5,TRBV6-5,TGTGCCAGCAGTCAACACGGGAATCAGCCCCAGCATTTT,CASSQHGNQPQHF
-,-,TRBJ1-1,TRBV2,TGTGCCAGCAGTGGAGCGATGGGGAACACTGAAGCTTTCTTT,CASSGAMGNTEAFF
-,-,TRBJ2-2,TRBV9,TGTGCCAGCAGCTTGAACACCGGGGAGCTGTTTTTT,CASSLNTGELFF
few,-,TRBJ2-2,TRBV6-1,TGTGCCAGCAGCCCCCTATGGTGGAACACCGGGGAGCTGTTTTTT,CASSPLWWNTGELFF
-,-,TRBJ2-3,TRBV5-4,TGTGCCAGCAGCTTATCTGATGTAGCGCAGTATTTT,CASSLSDVAQYF
-,-,TRBJ1-6,TRBV5-4,TGTGCCAGCAGCTTGGGCGGGCCGGGTTCACCCCTCCACTTT,CASSLGGPGSPLHF
once,-,TRBJ1-4,TRBV29-1,TGCAGCGTTGAAGACCCGGGGACTAATGAAAAACTGTTTTTT,CSVEDPGTNEKLFF
-,-,TRBJ2-4,TRBV6-1,TGTGCCAGCAGCAGACTCGCAGCTGGCGACATTCAGTACTTC,CASSRLAAGDIQYF
-,TRBD1,TRBJ2-7,TRBV27,TGTGCCAGCAGTCACGGGACAGGGGCCTACGAGCAGTACTTC,CASSHGTGAYEQYF
-,TRBD2,TRBJ2-2,TRBV5-1,TGCGCCAGCAGCGGGGGACTAGCGGGGGTTGCCACCGGGGAGCTGTTTTTT,CASSGGLAGVATGELFF
-,-,TRBJ1-3,TRBV5-4,TGTGCCAGCAGCGCAGCGGGACGGGGCTCTGGAAACACCATATATTTT,CASSAAGRGSGNTIYF
-,-,TRBJ2-3,TRBV2,TGTGCCAGCAGTGGAGACTCTGATACGCAGTATTTT,CASSGDSDTQYF
-,-,TRBJ2-7,TRBV7-2,TGTGCCAGCAACTTGGTCCAGTCCTACGAGCAGTACTTC,CASNLVQSYEQYF
once,TRBD1,TRBJ1-5,TRBV30,TGTGCCTCCGAGGGGGGACAGGGGGCCGGTCAGCCCCAGCATTTT,CASEGGQGAGQPQHF
-,TRBD1,TRBJ1-6,TRBV2,TGTGCCAGCAGTGAATATGGACAGGGGAATTCACCCCTCCACTTT,CASSEYGQGNSPLHF
once,-,TRBJ2-2,TRBV30,TGTGCCTGGAGTGTACATAGGGGCGCGAACACCGGGGAGCTGTTTTTT,CAWSVHRGANTGELFF
-,-,TRBJ2-7,TRBV5-4,TGTGCCAGCAGCTTGGAGAGGCGCGAGCAGTACTTC,CASSLERREQYF
once,-,TRBJ1-4,TRBV4-2,TGTGCCAGCAGCCCCCTACAGGGCATGACGGATGAAAAACTGTTTTTT,CASSPLQGMTDEKLFF
-,TRBD2,TRBJ2-2,TRBV6-1,TGTGCCAGCAGTGAATATTGGCGGGGGGGCACCGGGGAGCTGTTTTTT,CASSEYWRGGTGELFF
-,-,TRBJ1-2,TRBV27,TGTGCCAGCAGTCCCAATAGCCCCTCTGGTGGCTACAGCTTCTATGGCTACACCTTC,CASSPNSPSGGYSFYGYTF
-,-,TRBJ2-1,TRBV7-3,TGTGCCAGCAGCTTATCGCCCGCCGACAATGAGCAGTTCTTC,CASSLSPADNEQFF
-,-,TRBJ2-2,TRBV1,TGCACCCTGTGGGTTATGGGGGAGCTGTTTTTT,CTLWVMGELFF
-,TRBD1,TRBJ1-2,TRBV7-9,TGTGCCAGCAGCTTAGTTGTTCAGGGGGCCCAATATGGCTACACCTTC,CASSLVVQGAQYGYTF
few,TRBD1,TRBJ1-3,TRBV13,TGTGCCAGCAGCCCGTCGGACAGGGTAGACACCATATATTTT,CASSPSDRVDTIYF
-,-,TRBJ1-5,TRBV30,TGTGCCTGGAGTGGACAGGGCAATCAGCCCCAGCATTTT,CAWSGQGNQPQHF
few,TRBD2,TRBJ2-3,TRBV9,TGTGCCAGCAGCTACCGAGGAGCGGGGTCGGATACGCAGTATTTT,CASSYRGAGSDTQYF
once,-,TRBJ1-1,TRBV9,TGTGCCAGCAGCGCAGATAGCGGGGGATGGACTGAAGCTTTCTTT,CASSADSGGWTEAFF
once,-,TRBJ2-1,TRBV4-1,TGCGCCAGCAGCCAAGCGGGGGTAACCTACAATGAGCAGTTCTTC,CASSQAGVTYNEQFF
-,TRBD1,TRBJ2-3,TRBV5-1,TGCGCCAGCAGACAGGGGACCACAGATACGCAGTATTTT,CASRQGTTDTQYF
-,TRBD2,TRBJ2-5,TRBV4-1,TGCGCCAGCAGCCCCTTCCGGACGCGGCTAGCGGGAGGGTGGGAGACCCAGTACTTC,CASSPFRTRLAGGWETQYF
once,-,TRBJ2-5,TRBV10-3,TGTGCCATCAGCCCCGTGGACGGAAGGGGGGAGACCCAGTACTTC,CAISPVDGRGETQYF
once,TRBD2,TRBJ2-5,TRBV28,TGTGCCAGCAGCCCAGGCCCGGGGGGGCGAAAAGAGACCCAGTACTTC,CASSPGPGGRKETQYF
-,-,TRBJ1-4,TRBV6-1,TGTGCCAGCGTCACAGGCTCAACTAATGAAAAACTGTTTTTT,CASVTGSTNEKLFF
-,TRBD1,TRBJ1-5,TRBV6-1,TGTGCCAGCAGTGAAGATCGGACAGGGTTTTTTCAGCCCCAGCATTTT,CASSEDRTGFFQPQHF
-,TRBD2,TRBJ2-2,TRBV6-1,TGTGCCAGCAGTGAGACTAGCGGGGGTCACGGGGAGCTGTTTTTT,CASSETSGGHGELFF
-,-,TRBJ1-2,TRBV5-1,TGCGCCAGCAGCTTGTTAAATGGGGGCGATAACTATGGCTACACCTTC,CASSLLNGGDNYGYTF
-,-,TRBJ1-3,TRBV9,TGTGCCAGCAGCCCACGGATAGGGGGGCTGGAAAACACCATATATTTT,CASSPRIGGLENTIYF
-,-,TRBJ2-7,TRBV18,TGTGCCAGCTCAACCGGACAAATATCCTACGAGCAGTACTTC,CASSTGQISYEQYF
-,-,TRBJ2-3,TRBV27,TGTGCCAGCAGTTTTCGGGAGCCAAGGGCCTCTAGCACAGATACGCAGTATTTT,CASSFREPRASSTDTQYF
-,-,TRBJ1-4,TRBV6-5,TGTGCCAGCAGTTACTCACGGGGAGCTAATGAAAAACTGTTTTTT,CASSYSRGANEKLFF
-,TRBD2,TRBJ2-2,TRBV6-5,TGTGCCAGCAGTTACAATACTGGGGGGGACACCGGGGAGCTGTTTTTT,CASSYNTGGDTGELFF
-,-,TRBJ2-7,TRBV2,TGTGCCAGCAGTGACCTTAGGCGGTACGAGCAGTACTTC,CASSDLRRYEQYF
-,TRBD1,TRBJ1-1,TRBV2,TGTGCCAGCAGTGGGACAGGGGGGACTGAAGCTTTCTTT,CASSGTGGTEAFF
-,TRBD2,TRBJ2-7,TRBV30,TGTGCCTGGAGTGTCCTAGCGGGGGGGCCGGACGAGCAGTACTTC,CAWSVLAGGPDEQYF
-,TRBD2,TRBJ2-2,TRBV4-1,TGCGCCAGCAGCATGCCAACAACTAGCGGGGGGATGAACACCGGGGAGCTGTTTTTT,CASSMPTTSGGMNTGELFF